These 15 T cell receptor beta chains came from one sample sequenced in a study of human T cells and chemical hapten exposure. Each CDR3 protein is one row after TCRdb ran MiXCR on the RACE reads. The table shows some 97,000 distinct CDR3 sequences, with roughly 27% occurring only once. The time point: patch test 3, about 24 weeks after DPC sensitization. The treatment denotes: therapeutic diphenylcyclopropenone sensitization with weekly scalp DPC. Sample: whole blood, taken in connection with sensitization to the hapten diphenylcyclopropenone (DPC). These receptor sequences come from a man aged 35 to 55 with alopecia areata. Some clones in this sample may be carry-over from other donors' samples.

CDR3 coding DNA: TGTGCCAGCAGCTTGGAAGTTCCCAACGGGACCGATCAGCCCCAGCATTTT. Its protein product is CASSLEVPNGTDQPQHF. The rearrangement uses TRBV5-7 and TRBJ1-5, with TRBD1 as a possible D gene (5 bases). TRBV5-7 is an open reading frame, and its role is uncertain. The CDR3 sequence is 17 residues long. Trimming took 0 bases from V and 5 from J, leaving 18 bases between them.

The CDR3, as DNA: TGTGCCAGCAGCGTACCAGGGTCTGAGGTGTTCGGCACTGAAGCTTTCTTT. Translated: CASSVPGSEVFGTEAFF. V gene TRBV3-1 combines with J gene TRBJ1-1; D is perhaps TRBD1 (5 bases). V gave up 5 bases and J gave up 4 bases, with 23 bases separating them. Germline-derived CDR1 and CDR2 are LGHDT and YNNKEL (reference sequence). This CDR3 contains 17 residues.

The sample holds a few counts of this clonotype. V is TRBV20-1 and J is TRBJ2-7; 9 bases agree with TRBD1. V shed 5 bases, J shed 3 bases, and the junction held 8 bases outside the gene matches. The CDR3 contains 14 residues. Per germline, CDR1 DFQATT and CDR2 SNEGSKA (reference sequence). The CDR3 here is CSASWTGAHYEQYF. Here the CDR3 DNA reads TGCAGTGCTTCCTGGACAGGGGCTCACTACGAGCAGTACTTC.

V and J are TRBV6-6 and TRBJ2-7, with a possible D match to TRBD2 (6 bases). Germline CDR1 and CDR2: MNHNY and SVGAGI (reference sequence). V lost 11 bases to trimming and J lost 0 bases, with 14 bases between them. This CDR3 has 13 residues. CDR3 sequence (DNA): TGTGCCGGAAGGTCGGGAGACTCCTACGAGCAGTACTTC. Its translation: CAGRSGDSYEQYF.

V usage is TRBV5-1 and J usage is TRBJ1-5, with a possible D match to TRBD1 (5 bases). Trimming cost V 4 bases and J 2 bases, with 10 bases left between them. This CDR3 region has 14 residues. The germline V gene has CDR1 SGHRS and CDR2 YFSETQ. CDR3: CASSEGSGNQPQHF. CDR3 DNA: TGCGCCAGCAGCGAGGGGTCTGGCAATCAGCCCCAGCATTTT.

This sequence joins TRBV28 and TRBJ2-5, with D possibly TRBD2 on 7 matching bases. The CDR3 extends over 13 amino acids. The germline V and J ends were trimmed by 10 bases and 4 bases, with 16 bases remaining between them. CDR1 and CDR2 from the germline V gene are MDHEN and SYDVKM. The CDR3 spells CATSPGGPETQYF. Written as DNA, the CDR3 is TGTGCCACCTCTCCGGGGGGCCCAGAGACCCAGTACTTC.

The chain carries TRBV4-1 and TRBJ2-3, with D possibly being TRBD1 (7 bases). Germline CDR1 reads MGHRA; CDR2 reads YSYEKL. V was cut by 5 bases and J by 4 bases, with 19 bases left in between. The CDR3 is 16 residues long. This chain's CDR3 is CASSGGGPQVADTQYF. The CDR3 DNA is TGCGCCAGCAGCGGAGGGGGCCCTCAGGTGGCAGATACGCAGTATTTT.

This clonotype was detected only a few times. The chain couples TRBV28 to TRBJ1-5; 7 bases map to TRBD1. The CDR3 has 14 residues. Unmatched junction bases numbered 3, after V lost 6 bases and J lost 1 base. Germline V lookup: CDR1 MDHEN, CDR2 SYDVKM. CDR3 in amino acids: CASRPTGSNQPQHF. The CDR3 nucleotides are TGTGCCAGCAGGCCGACAGGGAGCAATCAGCCCCAGCATTTT.

This rearrangement joins TRBV9 to TRBJ2-1; D call uncertain. Germline-derived CDR1 and CDR2 are SGDLS and YYNGEE. The CDR3 length is 12 residues. The V end was cut by 0 bases, the J end by 5 bases, with 3 bases between. CDR3 in amino acids: CASSVVHNEQFF. The CDR3 bases are TGTGCCAGCAGCGTAGTCCACAATGAGCAGTTCTTC.

The chain uses TRBV5-1 and TRBJ2-5, with 8 bases matching TRBD1. V lost 5 bases, J lost 1 base, and 4 bases stayed unmatched. The length of the CDR3 is 14 residues. The germline V gene encodes CDR1 SGHRS and CDR2 YFSETQ. This CDR3 is CASRPTGGQETQYF. Written as DNA, the CDR3 is TGCGCCAGCAGGCCCACAGGGGGCCAAGAGACCCAGTACTTC.

This clonotype has more than one count but fewer than ten. The V call is TRBV4-1, the J call TRBJ2-2; D unresolved. The V gene lost 6 bases and the J gene lost 1 base, with 6 bases spanning the gap. From germline, CDR1 is MGHRA and CDR2 YSYEKL. CDR3 size: 13 residues. The DNA of the CDR3 is TGCGCCAGCAGGGATTTGAACACCGGGGAGCTGTTTTTT. It codes for CASRDLNTGELFF.

The chain employs TRBV7-9 and TRBJ2-5; D is unclear. Germline CDR1 is SEHNR and CDR2 is FQNEAQ (reference sequence). With 3 bases removed from V and 3 bases from J, the gap between germline ends came to 11 bases. The CDR3 runs 14 residues. CDR3 nucleotides: TGTGCCAGCAGCTTCCACCGTGGGGAAGAGACCCAGTACTTC. It is translated as CASSFHRGEETQYF.

The sample holds a few counts of this clonotype. This rearrangement joins TRBV28 to TRBJ2-6, with 8 bases fitting TRBD1. Trimming took 6 bases from V and 0 from J; bases not matched to a gene: 7. Germline CDR1 MDHEN, CDR2 SYDVKM. The CDR3 runs 17 residues. The CDR3 here is CASRPTGAPSGANVLTF. Here the CDR3 DNA reads TGTGCCAGCAGGCCGACAGGGGCCCCCTCTGGGGCCAACGTCCTGACTTTC.

This clonotype was seen a handful of times. The chain has TRBV6-2 or TRBV6-3 and TRBJ2-1; weak D call: TRBD2 (5 bases). V was pared by 0 bases and J by 9 bases, with 18 bases between. Germline V CDR1 and CDR2: MNHEY, SVGEGT. The CDR3 is 16 amino acids. The CDR3 spells CASSYSGVGVPGEQFF. The CDR3 DNA sequence: TGTGCCAGCAGTTACTCGGGAGTGGGAGTACCGGGTGAGCAGTTCTTC.

The chain combines TRBV12-3 or TRBV12-4 with TRBJ1-2; a weak D match, TRBD1 (5 bases). This CDR3 contains 13 residues. The ends were cut back, 5 bases at V and 4 bases at J, with 11 bases in the middle. CDR3 bases: TGTGCCAGCAGTCGACAGCTCTCCTATGGCTACACCTTC. This translates into CASSRQLSYGYTF.